This record concerns one T cell receptor (beta chain) sequence. Antigen: not known. The authors ran the assay at deep level. Generated by immunoSEQ multiplex PCR, the TCRdb table keeps only in-frame clones and is missing some. The table lists approximately 1,500,000 clones, approximately 97% of them singletons. This sample was taken from a study of shared clonotypes between healthy human individuals. Broader study findings: Limitation of the genetic and exposure-history diversity represented came from the few donors. Apart from blood, nothing was sampled; tissue repertoires likely differ.

V trimming: 0 bases; J trimming: 0 bases; junction bases outside the gene matches: 5. CDR1 and CDR2 from the germline V gene are SGHKS and YYEKEE (reference sequence). The CDR3 length is 17 residues. The clonotype comes from a man aged 30 to 39 in good health. The gene calls are TRBV5-5 and TRBJ2-4; the match to TRBD2 covers 8 bases. Sequenced: naive CD4+ T cells sorted from blood. Subset specified: CD45RA+ positively selected. In DNA, the CDR3 is TGTGCCAGCAGCTTGGCCGGACTAGCTTTAGCCAAAAACATTCAGTACTTC. Protein: CASSLAGLALAKNIQYF.